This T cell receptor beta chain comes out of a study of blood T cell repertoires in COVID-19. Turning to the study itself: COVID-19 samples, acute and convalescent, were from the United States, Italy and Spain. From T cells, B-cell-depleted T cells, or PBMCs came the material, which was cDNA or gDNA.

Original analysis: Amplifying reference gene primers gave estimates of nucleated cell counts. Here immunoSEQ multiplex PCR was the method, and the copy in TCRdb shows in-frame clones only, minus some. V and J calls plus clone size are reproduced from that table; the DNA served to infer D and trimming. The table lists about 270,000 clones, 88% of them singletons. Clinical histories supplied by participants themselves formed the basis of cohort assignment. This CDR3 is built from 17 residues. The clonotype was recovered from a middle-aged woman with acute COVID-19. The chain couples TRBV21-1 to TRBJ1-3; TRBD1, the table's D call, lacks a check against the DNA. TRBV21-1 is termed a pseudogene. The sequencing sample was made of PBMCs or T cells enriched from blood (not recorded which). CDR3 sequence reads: CASSKPDRGPLGNTIYF. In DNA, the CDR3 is TGTGCCAGCAGCAAACCTGACAGGGGACCGCTGGGAAACACCATATATTTT.